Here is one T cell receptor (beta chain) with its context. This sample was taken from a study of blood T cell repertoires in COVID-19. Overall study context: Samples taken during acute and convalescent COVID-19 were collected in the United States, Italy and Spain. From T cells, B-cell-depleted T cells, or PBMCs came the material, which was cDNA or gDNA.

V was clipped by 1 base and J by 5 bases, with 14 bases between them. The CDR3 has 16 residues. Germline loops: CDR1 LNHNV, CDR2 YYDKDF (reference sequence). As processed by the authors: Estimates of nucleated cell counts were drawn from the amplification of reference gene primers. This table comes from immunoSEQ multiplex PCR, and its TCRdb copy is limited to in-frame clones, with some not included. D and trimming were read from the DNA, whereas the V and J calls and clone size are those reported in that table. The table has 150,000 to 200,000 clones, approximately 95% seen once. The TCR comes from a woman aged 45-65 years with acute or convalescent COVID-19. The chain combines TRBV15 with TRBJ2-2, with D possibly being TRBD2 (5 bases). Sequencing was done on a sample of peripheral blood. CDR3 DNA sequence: TGTGCCACCAGCAGAGTTGAGGGCTATGTTACCGGGGAGCTGTTTTTT. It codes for CATSRVEGYVTGELFF.